This T cell receptor (beta chain) was profiled in a study of shared clonotypes between healthy human individuals (dated by TCRdb to between 2020 and 2021). About the study as a whole: Two women and a few men aged 18 to 49 years were included in the cohort. Blood TCR repertoires of five healthy adults were deeply sequenced to estimate repertoire size and the extent of clonotype sharing between individuals. Per donor, three plates each were used for CD4 naive and CD4 memory, two for CD8 naive, and one for CD8 memory. Per donor, leukapheresis produced somewhere between about 0.94 and 9 billion PBMCs. Libraries were prepared and TCR repertoires were sequenced by different laboratories using diverse techniques, in order to increase sequencing depth and limit assay-specific biases.

The donors were healthy, HIV-negative adults who had no recently reported acute infections or vaccinations. Only Caucasian adults living in Nashville, Tennessee, USA were represented among the donors. CD4+ T cells were enriched by magnetic negative selection, after which naive cells were positively selected on CD45RA and the negative fraction was taken as the memory subset. After blood collection by leukapheresis, PBMCs were isolated using Ficoll-Histopaque density gradient centrifugation and then cryopreserved in the vapor phase of liquid nitrogen. Analytical flow cytometry was used to check the purity and quantity of each magnetically sorted T cell population. Genomic DNA was isolated from every sorted fraction and measured by UV absorbance on a Nanodrop 2000c. Study-level results and caveats: Across several donors, about 5.2% of naive CD4, roughly 3.5% of naive CD8, under 2.5% of memory CD4, and 0.4% to 0.45% of memory CD8 clonotypes were shared. Sampling was restricted to blood, and TCR repertoires in tissue are likely to differ from TCR repertoires in blood. Estimated clonotype richness was generally larger for naive than for memory subsets. Compared with non-shared clonotypes, the clonotypes found in all four sorted-subset donors had higher generation probabilities. Incomplete sequencing was indicated by rarefaction of sorted-subset datasets, despite the large sequencing depth. Because the study included only a small number of donors, the genetic and exposure-history diversity represented was limited. Pairwise subsampling indicated that sequencing depth was expected to affect the degree of clonotype sharing among donors.

Using the deep immunoSEQ assay, TCR CDR3 regions were amplified from genomic DNA by multiplex PCR. Genomic DNA extracted from each cell subset was distributed evenly over all wells of several immunoSEQ 96-well plates, and each plate served as one replicate. For sorted subsets, around 200 ng genomic DNA, equal to 30,000 to 35,000 T cell genomes, was loaded into each replicate PCR. Purified libraries were quantified with a Qubit 3.0 fluorometer, sized on a Bioanalyzer 2100, and re-quantified with the KAPA Library Quantification kit. Each immunoSEQ 96-well plate was sequenced on its own single-read 150-cycle Illumina NextSeq 550 flow cell. The study's processing was this. The immunoSEQ output contained only junctional sequences without quality scores, so filtering could not match that applied to full-length reads. To assign V/J genes and CDR3, sequences were annotated against IMGT germline references using PyIR, a Python wrapper for IgBLAST v1.9. Any read was removed if the V/J assignment was weak (E-value above 1e-6), the CDR3 was missing, or the read contained stop codons, out-of-frame junctions, or ambiguous translated residues. V3J clonotypes were defined as sequences sharing an identical inferred V gene, J gene, and CDR3 amino acid sequence. To compute the percentage overlap between repertoires, the number of shared unique clonotypes was divided by the size of the smaller repertoire. Repertoire richness was assessed with RTK rarefaction, the Chao1 estimator, and Recon v2.1 estimates of unobserved clonotypes. Generation probabilities were computed with OLGA for all TCRbeta clonotypes obtained by the gDNA method from four donors. In its TCRdb copy, this immuneACCESS table keeps in-frame sequences only and misses some clones. Where compared with another copy, unresolved V genes explain less than half of these, and the others have no known cause. The DNA gave D and trimming, while V, J and clone size come from that table. The sample table shows millions of clones, and roughly 92% are seen once. The top ten clonotypes cover more than 0.12% of the sample.

A note on this clone: The clone's antigen remains unknown. No base quality values were provided; no much bigger clone lies one nucleotide off.

The sequenced sample was naive CD4+ T cells sorted from blood. Explained via the paper, the cell subset or site label denotes: CD45RA+ positively selected. The receptor was isolated from a young man in good health.

This receptor has the CDR3 CAWNDRGEAFF. The DNA sequence reads TGTGCCTGGAACGACAGGGGTGAAGCTTTCTTT. This receptor chain uses TRBV30 and TRBJ1-1; 8 central bases correspond to TRBD1. Ends trimmed: V by 4 bases, J by 7 bases; bases unmatched to a gene: 2. The germline V gene (reference sequence) supplies CDR1 GTSNPN and CDR2 SVGIG. The CDR3 sequence holds 11 residues, the cysteine and phenylalanine included. The read is trimmed to its CDR3 DNA, 33 bases read in frame from base 1. The CDR3 plus the reference TRBV30 and TRBJ1-1 genes for the other parts give the full variable domain: SQTIHQWPATLVQPVGSPLSLECTVEGTSNPNLYWYRQAAGRGLQLLFYSVGIGQISSEVPQNLSASRPQDRQFILSSKKLLLSDSGFYLCAWNDRGEAFFGQGTRLTVV.